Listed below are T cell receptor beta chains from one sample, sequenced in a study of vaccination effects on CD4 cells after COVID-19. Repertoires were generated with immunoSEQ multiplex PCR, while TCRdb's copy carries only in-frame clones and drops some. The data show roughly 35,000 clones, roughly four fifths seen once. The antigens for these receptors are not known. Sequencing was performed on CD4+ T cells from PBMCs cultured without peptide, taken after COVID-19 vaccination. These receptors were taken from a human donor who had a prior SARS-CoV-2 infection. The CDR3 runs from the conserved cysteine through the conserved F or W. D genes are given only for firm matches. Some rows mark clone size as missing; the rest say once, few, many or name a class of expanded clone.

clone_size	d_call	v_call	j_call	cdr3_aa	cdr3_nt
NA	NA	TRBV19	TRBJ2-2	CASSSGRNTGELFF	TGTGCCAGTAGCTCGGGACGTAACACCGGGGAGCTGTTTTTT
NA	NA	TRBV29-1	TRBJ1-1	CSVATRMNTEAFF	TGCAGCGTAGCGACCAGAATGAACACTGAAGCTTTCTTT
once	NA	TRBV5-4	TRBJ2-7	CASSLGPGGEDYEQYF	TGTGCCAGCAGCTTGGGCCCCGGAGGAGAGGACTACGAGCAGTACTTC
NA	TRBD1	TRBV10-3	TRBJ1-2	CAISSRPGTGGSNYGYTF	TGTGCCATCAGTAGCCGGCCGGGGACAGGGGGTTCTAACTATGGCTACACCTTC
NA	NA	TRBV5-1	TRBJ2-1	CASSFGLEKGSEQFF	TGCGCCAGCAGCTTCGGACTGGAGAAAGGGAGTGAGCAGTTCTTC
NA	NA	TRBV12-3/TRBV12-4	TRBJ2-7	CASSFSGDEQYF	TGTGCCAGCAGTTTCTCAGGGGACGAGCAGTACTTC
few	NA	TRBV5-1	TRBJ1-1	CASSLVALRPVEAFF	TGCGCCAGCAGCTTGGTAGCCCTAAGGCCCGTTGAAGCTTTCTTT
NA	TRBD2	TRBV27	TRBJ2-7	CASTGLAAGDEQYF	TGTGCCAGCACGGGACTAGCGGCAGGGGACGAGCAGTACTTC
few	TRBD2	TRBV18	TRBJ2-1	CASSPTSVSYNEQFF	TGTGCCAGCTCTCCAACTAGCGTCTCCTACAATGAGCAGTTCTTC
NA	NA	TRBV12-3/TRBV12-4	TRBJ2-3	CASTRFGTDTQYF	TGTGCCAGCACGCGATTTGGCACAGATACGCAGTATTTT
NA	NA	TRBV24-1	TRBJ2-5	CATRGRGETQYF	TGTGCCACCAGGGGGCGGGGAGAGACCCAGTACTTC
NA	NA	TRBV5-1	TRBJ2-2	CASSLDTDTGELFF	TGCGCCAGCAGCTTGGACACAGACACCGGGGAGCTGTTTTTT
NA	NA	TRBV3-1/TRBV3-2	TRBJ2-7	CASSRTGSAEQYF	TGTGCCAGCAGCCGAACAGGATCGGCGGAGCAGTACTTC
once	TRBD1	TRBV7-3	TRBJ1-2	CASSPSTGPLISF	TGTGCCAGCAGCCCATCGACAGGGCCCCTCATTTCCTTC
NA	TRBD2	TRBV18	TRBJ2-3	CASSPLPTSGGTSTDTQYF	TGTGCCAGCTCACCACTTCCGACTAGCGGGGGAACTAGCACAGATACGCAGTATTTT
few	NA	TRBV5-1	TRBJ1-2	CASSPGVGNYYGYTF	TGCGCCAGCAGCCCGGGGGTCGGCAACTACTATGGCTACACCTTC
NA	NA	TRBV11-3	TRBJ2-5	CASSIEAGRETQYF	TGTGCCAGCAGCATAGAGGCAGGTCGGGAGACCCAGTACTTC
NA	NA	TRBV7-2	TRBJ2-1	CASSASIDNEQFF	TGTGCCAGCAGCGCCAGCATAGACAATGAGCAGTTCTTC
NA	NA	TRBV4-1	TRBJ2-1	CASSQDRTFNEQFF	TGCGCCAGCAGCCAAGATAGGACTTTTAATGAGCAGTTCTTC
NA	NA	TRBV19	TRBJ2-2	CASSILLANTGELFF	TGTGCCAGTAGTATCCTCCTGGCGAACACCGGGGAGCTGTTTTTT
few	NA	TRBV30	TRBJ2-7	CAWMWGNEQYF	TGTGCCTGGATGTGGGGCAACGAGCAGTACTTC
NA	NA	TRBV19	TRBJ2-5	CASSISAAQTQYF	TGTGCCAGTAGTATATCAGCGGCGCAGACCCAGTACTTC
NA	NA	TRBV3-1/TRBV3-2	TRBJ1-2	CASSQDLRGYTF	TGTGCCAGCAGCCAAGATTTAAGGGGCTACACCTTC
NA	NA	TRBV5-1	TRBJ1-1	CASSLAGGEVNTEAFF	TGCGCCAGCAGCTTGGCCGGGGGGGAAGTGAACACTGAAGCTTTCTTT
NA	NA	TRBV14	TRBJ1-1	CASSLPGQLTDAEAFF	TGTGCCAGCAGCCTCCCGGGCCAACTGACGGACGCTGAAGCTTTCTTT